This note documents a single T cell receptor (beta chain) sequence. The antigen is unknown. The data originate from a study of T-cell reconstitution after alpha-beta-depleted transplantation in children. Study results and limitations: Diversity of TCRbeta at day 60 was high in some patients, arising from surviving recipient T cells and thymic progenitors.

Deletions cut 0 bases from V and 5 bases from J, with 4 bases between. The CDR3 is made up of 12 amino acids. Germline values: CDR1 SQVTM, CDR2 ANQGSEA. Unique molecular identifiers were used in preparing the TCRbeta library. TCRdb reanalysed the PCR reads using MiXCR and keeps one entry per CDR3 protein. The sample holds some 840,000 distinct CDR3 sequences, 16% seen once. This receptor was identified in a male patient under 18 who had a stem cell transplant for acute lymphoblastic leukemia, so the T cells may come from the graft donor. This sample comprised PBMCs, mostly from graft donor cells, obtained 360 days after TCRalphabeta/CD19-depleted stem cell transplant. This chain connects TRBV29-1 to TRBJ2-2, with unresolved D. CDR3 bases: TGCAGCGTTGAAGACCATACCGGGGAGCTGTTTTTT. It encodes CSVEDHTGELFF.